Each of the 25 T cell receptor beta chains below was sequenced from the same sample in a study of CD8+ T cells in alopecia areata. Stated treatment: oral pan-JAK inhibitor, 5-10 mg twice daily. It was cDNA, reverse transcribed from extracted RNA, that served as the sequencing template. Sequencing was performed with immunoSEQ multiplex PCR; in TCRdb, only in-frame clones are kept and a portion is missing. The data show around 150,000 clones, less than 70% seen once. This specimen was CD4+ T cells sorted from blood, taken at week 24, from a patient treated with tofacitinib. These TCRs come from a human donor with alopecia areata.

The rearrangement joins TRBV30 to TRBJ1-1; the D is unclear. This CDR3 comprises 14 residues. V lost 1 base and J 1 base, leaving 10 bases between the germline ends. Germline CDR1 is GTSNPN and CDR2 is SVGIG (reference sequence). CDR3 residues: CAWSDRQPNTEAFF. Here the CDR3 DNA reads TGTGCCTGGAGTGATCGCCAGCCGAACACTGAAGCTTTCTTT.

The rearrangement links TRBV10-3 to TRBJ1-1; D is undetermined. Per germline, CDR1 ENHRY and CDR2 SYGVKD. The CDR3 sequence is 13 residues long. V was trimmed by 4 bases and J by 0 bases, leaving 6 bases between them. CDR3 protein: CAISGHMNTEAFF. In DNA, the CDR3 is TGTGCCATCAGTGGGCACATGAACACTGAAGCTTTCTTT.

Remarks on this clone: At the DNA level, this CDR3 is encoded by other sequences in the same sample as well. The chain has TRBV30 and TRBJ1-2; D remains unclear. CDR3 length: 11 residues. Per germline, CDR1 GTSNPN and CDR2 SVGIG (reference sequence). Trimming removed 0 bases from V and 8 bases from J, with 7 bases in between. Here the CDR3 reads CAWSVRAGYTF. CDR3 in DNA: TGTGCCTGGAGTGTCCGGGCCGGCTACACCTTC.

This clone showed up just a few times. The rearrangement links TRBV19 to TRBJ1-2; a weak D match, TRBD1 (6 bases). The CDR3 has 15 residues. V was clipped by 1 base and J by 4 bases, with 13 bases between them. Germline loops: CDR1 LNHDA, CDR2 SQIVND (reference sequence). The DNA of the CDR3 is TGTGCCAGTAGTATAGCGGCCGGACAGAGCTATGGCTACACCTTC. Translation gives CASSIAAGQSYGYTF.

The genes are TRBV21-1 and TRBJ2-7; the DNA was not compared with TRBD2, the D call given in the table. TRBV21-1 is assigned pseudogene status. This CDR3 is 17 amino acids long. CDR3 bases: TGTGCCAGCAGCCCAGACTACCTAGCGGGGCCGGACTACGAGCAGTACTTC. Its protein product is CASSPDYLAGPDYEQYF.

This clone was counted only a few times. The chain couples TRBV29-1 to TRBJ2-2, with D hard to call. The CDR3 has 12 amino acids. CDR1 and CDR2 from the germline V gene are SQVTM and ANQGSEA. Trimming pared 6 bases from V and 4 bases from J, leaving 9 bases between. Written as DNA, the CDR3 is TGCAGCGTCGGCTGGGCCACCGGGGAGCTGTTTTTT. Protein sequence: CSVGWATGELFF.

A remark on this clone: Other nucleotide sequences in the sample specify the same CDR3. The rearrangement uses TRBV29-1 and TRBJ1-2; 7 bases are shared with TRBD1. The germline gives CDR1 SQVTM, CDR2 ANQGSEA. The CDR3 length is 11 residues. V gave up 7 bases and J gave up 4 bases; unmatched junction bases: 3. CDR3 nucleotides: TGCAGCGCCCGGACAGGCTATGGCTACACCTTC. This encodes CSARTGYGYTF.

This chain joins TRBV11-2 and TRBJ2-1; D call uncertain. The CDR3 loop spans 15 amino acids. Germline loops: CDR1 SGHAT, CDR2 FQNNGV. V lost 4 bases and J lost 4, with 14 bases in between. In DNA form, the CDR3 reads TGTGCCAGCAGCTCCGAGCCCTTTGGATACAATGAGCAGTTCTTC. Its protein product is CASSSEPFGYNEQFF.

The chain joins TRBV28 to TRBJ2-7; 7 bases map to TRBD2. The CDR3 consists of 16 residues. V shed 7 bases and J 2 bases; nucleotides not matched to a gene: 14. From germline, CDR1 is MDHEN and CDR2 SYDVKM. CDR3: CASNGGETSRTYEQYF. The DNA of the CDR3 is TGTGCCAGCAACGGAGGGGAGACTAGCAGAACCTACGAGCAGTACTTC.

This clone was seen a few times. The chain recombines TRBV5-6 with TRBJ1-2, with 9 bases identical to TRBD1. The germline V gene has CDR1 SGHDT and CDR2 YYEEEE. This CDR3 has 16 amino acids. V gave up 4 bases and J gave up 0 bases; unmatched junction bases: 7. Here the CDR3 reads CASSRGQGSANYGYTF. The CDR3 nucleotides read TGTGCCAGCAGCCGGGGACAGGGATCAGCTAACTATGGCTACACCTTC.

The CDR3 is CASSLSQDTEAFF. CDR3 sequence (DNA): TGTGCCAGCAGCCTATCACAGGACACTGAAGCTTTCTTT. The gene calls are TRBV4-2 and TRBJ1-1; D possibly corresponds to TRBD1 (5 bases). The CDR3 has 13 amino acids. Trimming left V 4 bases short and J 3 bases short, with 9 bases between. Germline CDR1 is LGHNA and CDR2 is YNFKEQ.

CDR3 amino acids: CAWVVGGNYGYTF. As DNA, the CDR3 is TGTGCCTGGGTAGTTGGGGGGAACTATGGCTACACCTTC. The gene calls are TRBV30 and TRBJ1-2; tentatively, D is TRBD1 (5 bases). The CDR3 extends over 13 amino acids. Germline lookup yields CDR1 GTSNPN and CDR2 SVGIG (reference sequence). Trimming stripped 5 bases from V and 2 bases from J, with 12 bases between.

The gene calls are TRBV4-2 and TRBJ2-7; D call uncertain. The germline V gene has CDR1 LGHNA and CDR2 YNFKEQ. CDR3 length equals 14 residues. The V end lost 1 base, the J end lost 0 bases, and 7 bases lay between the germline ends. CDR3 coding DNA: TGTGCCAGCAGCCAAGGACACGACTCCTACGAGCAGTACTTC. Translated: CASSQGHDSYEQYF.

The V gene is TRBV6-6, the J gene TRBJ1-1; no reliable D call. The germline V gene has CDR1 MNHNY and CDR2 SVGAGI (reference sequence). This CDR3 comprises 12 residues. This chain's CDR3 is CVTRSMNTEAFF. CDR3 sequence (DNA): TGTGTCACCAGATCCATGAACACTGAAGCTTTCTTT.

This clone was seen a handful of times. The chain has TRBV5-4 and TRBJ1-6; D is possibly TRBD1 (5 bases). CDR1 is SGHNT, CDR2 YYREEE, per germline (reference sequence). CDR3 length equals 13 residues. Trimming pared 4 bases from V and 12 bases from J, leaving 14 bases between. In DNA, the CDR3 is TGTGCCAGCAGCCGCGACAGATTGGGACCCCTCCACTTT. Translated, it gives CASSRDRLGPLHF.

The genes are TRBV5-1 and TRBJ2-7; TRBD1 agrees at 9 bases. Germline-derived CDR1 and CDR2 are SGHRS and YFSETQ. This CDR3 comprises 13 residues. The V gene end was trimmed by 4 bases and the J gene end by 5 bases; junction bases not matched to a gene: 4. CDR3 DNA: TGCGCCAGCAGCGAGTGGACAGGGGACGAGCAGTACTTC. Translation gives CASSEWTGDEQYF.

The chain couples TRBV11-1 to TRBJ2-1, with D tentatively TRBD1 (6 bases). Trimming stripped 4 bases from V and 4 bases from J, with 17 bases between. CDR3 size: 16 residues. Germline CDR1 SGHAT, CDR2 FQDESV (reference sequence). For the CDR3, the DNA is TGTGCCAGCAGCTCATCGACAGGTGTGGGGTACAATGAGCAGTTCTTC. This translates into CASSSSTGVGYNEQFF.

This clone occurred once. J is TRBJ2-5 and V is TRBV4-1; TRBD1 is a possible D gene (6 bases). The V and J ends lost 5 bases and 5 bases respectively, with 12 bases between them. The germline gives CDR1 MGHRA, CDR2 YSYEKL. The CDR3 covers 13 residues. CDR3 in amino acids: CASSWTVRETQYF. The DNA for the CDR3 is TGCGCCAGCAGCTGGACAGTTCGGGAGACCCAGTACTTC.

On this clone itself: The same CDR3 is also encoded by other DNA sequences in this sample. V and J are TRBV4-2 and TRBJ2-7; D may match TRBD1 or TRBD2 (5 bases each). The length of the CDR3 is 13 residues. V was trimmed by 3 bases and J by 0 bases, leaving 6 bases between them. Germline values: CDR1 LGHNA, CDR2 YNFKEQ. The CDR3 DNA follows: TGTGCCAGCAGCCAGGGGGACTCCTACGAGCAGTACTTC. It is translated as CASSQGDSYEQYF.

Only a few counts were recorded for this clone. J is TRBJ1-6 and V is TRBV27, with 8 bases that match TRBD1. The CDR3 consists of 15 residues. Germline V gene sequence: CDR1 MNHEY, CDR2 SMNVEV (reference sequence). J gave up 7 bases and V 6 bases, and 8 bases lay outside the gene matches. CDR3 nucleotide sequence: TGTGCCAGCAGCTCGGGACAGGCGACCAATTCACCCCTCCACTTT. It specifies CASSSGQATNSPLHF.

This CDR3 is CAWSEGPNTEAFF. In nucleotides, the CDR3 is TGTGCCTGGAGTGAGGGCCCGAACACTGAAGCTTTCTTT. The rearrangement joins TRBV30 to TRBJ1-1; D gene ambiguous. CDR3 length: 13 amino acids. V lost 1 base, J lost 1 base, and 7 bases lay in between. CDR1 and CDR2 (germline): GTSNPN, SVGIG (reference sequence).

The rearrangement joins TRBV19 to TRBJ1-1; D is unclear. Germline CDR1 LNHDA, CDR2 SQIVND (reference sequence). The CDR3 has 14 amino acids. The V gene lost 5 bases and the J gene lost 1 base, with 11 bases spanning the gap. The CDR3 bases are TGTGCCAGTAGTCCCCCCAGTTCGAACACTGAAGCTTTCTTT. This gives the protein CASSPPSSNTEAFF.

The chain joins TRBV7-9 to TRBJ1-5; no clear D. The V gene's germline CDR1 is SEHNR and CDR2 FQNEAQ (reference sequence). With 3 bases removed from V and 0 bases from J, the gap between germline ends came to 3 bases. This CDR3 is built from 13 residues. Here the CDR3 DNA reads TGTGCCAGCAGCTTTGCTAGCAATCAGCCCCAGCATTTT. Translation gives CASSFASNQPQHF.

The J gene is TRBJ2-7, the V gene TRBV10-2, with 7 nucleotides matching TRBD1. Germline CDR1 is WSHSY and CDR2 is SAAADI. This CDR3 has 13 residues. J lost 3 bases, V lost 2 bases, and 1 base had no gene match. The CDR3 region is CASSEAGGYEQYF. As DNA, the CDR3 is TGCGCCAGCAGTGAGGCAGGGGGCTACGAGCAGTACTTC.

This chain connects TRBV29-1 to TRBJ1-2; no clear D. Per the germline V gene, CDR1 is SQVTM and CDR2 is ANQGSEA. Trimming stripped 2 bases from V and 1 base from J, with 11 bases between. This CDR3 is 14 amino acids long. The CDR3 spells CSVESLWSNYGYTF. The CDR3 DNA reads TGCAGCGTTGAAAGTTTATGGAGTAACTATGGCTACACCTTC.